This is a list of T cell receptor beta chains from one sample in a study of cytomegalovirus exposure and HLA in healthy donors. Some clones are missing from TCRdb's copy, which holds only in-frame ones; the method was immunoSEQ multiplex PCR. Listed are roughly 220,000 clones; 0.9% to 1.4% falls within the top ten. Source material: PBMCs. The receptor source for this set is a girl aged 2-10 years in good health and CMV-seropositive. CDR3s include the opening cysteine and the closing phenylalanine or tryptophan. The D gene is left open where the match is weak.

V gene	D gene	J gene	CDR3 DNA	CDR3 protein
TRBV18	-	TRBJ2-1	TGTGCCAGCTCATCACAGGAGAAAAATGAGCAGTTCTTC	CASSSQEKNEQFF
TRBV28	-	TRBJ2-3	TGTGCCAGCAGTCCGCTCGAAGCTAGCACAGATACGCAGTATTTT	CASSPLEASTDTQYF
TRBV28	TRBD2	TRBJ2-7	TGTGCCAGCAGTTTGGCGGGGGAAGGGACCTACGAGCAGTACTTC	CASSLAGEGTYEQYF
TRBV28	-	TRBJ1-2	TGTGCCAGCAGTGGAGGGGTAAGAACCCACTATGGCTACACCTTC	CASSGGVRTHYGYTF
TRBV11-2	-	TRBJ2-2	TGTGCCAGCAGCTCCGGACAGTTCATCACCGGGGAGCTGTTTTTT	CASSSGQFITGELFF
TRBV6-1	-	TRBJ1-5	TGTGCCAGCAGTGAGGGCAGAAGCAATCAGCCCCAGCATTTT	CASSEGRSNQPQHF
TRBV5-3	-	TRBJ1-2	TGTGCCAGAAGCTTGGATGGTTTTGCGGGTTGGGACTTAAGGGCTTATGGCTACACCTTC	CARSLDGFAGWDLRAYGYTF
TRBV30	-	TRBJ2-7	TGTGCCTGGAGTGCACAAAGGGGTGTACAGTACTTC	CAWSAQRGVQYF
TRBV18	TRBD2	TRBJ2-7	TGTGCCAGCTCACCACCGGGGGGGGACGGCTACGAGCAGTACTTC	CASSPPGGDGYEQYF
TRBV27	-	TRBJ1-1	TGTGCCAGCAGTTTTTACAAGACATTGAACACTGAAGCTTTCTTT	CASSFYKTLNTEAFF
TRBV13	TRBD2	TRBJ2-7	TGTGCCAGCAGCTCCCGCCCGGGACTAGCGGGAGGCTACGAGCAGTACTTC	CASSSRPGLAGGYEQYF
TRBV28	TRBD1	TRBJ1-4	TGTGCCAGCAGCGCTGCCCCAACCGGGACAGGAAAACTGTTTTTT	CASSAAPTGTGKLFF
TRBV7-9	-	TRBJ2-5	TGTGCCAGCAGCCAATTTTCGGACAGCCAAGAGACCCAGTACTTC	CASSQFSDSQETQYF
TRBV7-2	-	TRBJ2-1	TGTGCCAGCAGCTTCCCAACTCGTCCGCGTGGCAATGAGCAGTTCTTC	CASSFPTRPRGNEQFF
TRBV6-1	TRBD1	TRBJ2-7	TGTGCCAGCAGAGGGACAGGAGTCGTCGGGGAGCAGTACTTC	CASRGTGVVGEQYF
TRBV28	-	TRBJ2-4	TGTGCCAGCAGTCCCCCCCTCCTCGGACTAGCCAAAAACATTCAGTACTTC	CASSPPLLGLAKNIQYF
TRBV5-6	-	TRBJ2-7	TGTGCCAGCAGTCGGGAGTTCTACGAGCAGTACTTC	CASSREFYEQYF
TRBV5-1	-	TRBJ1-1	TGCGCCAGCAGCTTGCCTTTACAGGGTAACACTGAAGCTTTCTTT	CASSLPLQGNTEAFF
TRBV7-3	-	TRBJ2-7	TGTGCCAGCAGCCCATATACGTCCTACGAGCAGTACTTC	CASSPYTSYEQYF
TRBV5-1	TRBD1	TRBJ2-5	TGCGCCAGCAGTCCGGGACAGAAAGAGACCCAGTACTTC	CASSPGQKETQYF
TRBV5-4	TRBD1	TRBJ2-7	TGTGCCAGCAGCTTGGTGAGGACAGGGAATACCTACGAGCAGTACTTC	CASSLVRTGNTYEQYF
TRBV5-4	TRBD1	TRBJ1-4	TGTGCCAGCAGCGCCCAGGGGGGTGAAAAACTGTTTTTT	CASSAQGGEKLFF
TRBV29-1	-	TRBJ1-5	TGCAGCGTTGGACAGAAGGGCAATCAGCCCCAGCATTTT	CSVGQKGNQPQHF
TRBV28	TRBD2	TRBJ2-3	TGTGCCAGCAGGATAGCGGGTGCTGTGGATACGCAGTATTTT	CASRIAGAVDTQYF
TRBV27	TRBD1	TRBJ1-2	TGTGCCAGCAGTTTATCGACAGGGGGGGGCTATGGCTACACCTTC	CASSLSTGGGYGYTF
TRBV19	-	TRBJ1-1	TGTGCCAGTAGTATGAACATGAACACTGAAGCTTTCTTT	CASSMNMNTEAFF
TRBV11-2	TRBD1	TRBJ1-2	TGTGCCAGCAGCTTAACAGGGGACTATGGCTACACCTTC	CASSLTGDYGYTF
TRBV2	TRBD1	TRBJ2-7	TGTGCCAGCAACTCGCCGGGACAGGGACACTACGAGCAGTACTTC	CASNSPGQGHYEQYF
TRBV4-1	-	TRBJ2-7	TGCGCCAGCAGCCACCGCTACGAGCAGTACTTC	CASSHRYEQYF
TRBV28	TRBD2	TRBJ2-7	TGTGCCAGCAGTTCAAAACCGGGACTAGCGGGAGGGGGAGTATACGAGCAGTACTTC	CASSSKPGLAGGGVYEQYF
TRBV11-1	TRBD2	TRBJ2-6	TGTGCCAGCAGCTTAGGTACCCTAGGGAGGGACAACGTCCTGACTTTC	CASSLGTLGRDNVLTF
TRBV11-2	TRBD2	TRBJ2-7	TGTGCCAGCAGCTTAGATTGGGGACTAGTGGGGGCCTACGAGCAGTACTTC	CASSLDWGLVGAYEQYF
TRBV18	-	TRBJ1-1	TGTGCCAGCTCAGATTGGGGCAATAGTCAAACTGAAGCTTTCTTT	CASSDWGNSQTEAFF
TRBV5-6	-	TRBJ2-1	TGTGCCAGCAGCTTGACAGGGTTTTCAGAGCAGTTCTTC	CASSLTGFSEQFF
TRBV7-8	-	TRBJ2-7	TGTGCCAGCAGCTTTGATTTTGGGGACACCCTTTACGAGCAGTACTTC	CASSFDFGDTLYEQYF
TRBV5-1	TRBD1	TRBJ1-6	TGCGCCAGCAGCCAAAGCGGACAGGGGCCAAATTCACCCCTCCACTTT	CASSQSGQGPNSPLHF
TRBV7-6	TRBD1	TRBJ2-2	TGTGCCAGCAGCTTAGGGTCAGGGGGCACCGGGGAGCTGTTTTTT	CASSLGSGGTGELFF
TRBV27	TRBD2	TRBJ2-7	TGTGCCAGCAGTTTTACGGGCAGGGGACTAGCGGGAGTCCCCTACGAGCAGTACTTC	CASSFTGRGLAGVPYEQYF
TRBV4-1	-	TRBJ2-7	TGCGCCAGCAGCCAAGATCCGGGTGAGCAGTACTTC	CASSQDPGEQYF
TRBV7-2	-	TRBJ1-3	TGTGCCAGCAGCCCCCCAGGGACTGGAAACACCATATATTTT	CASSPPGTGNTIYF
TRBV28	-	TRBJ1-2	TGTGCCAGCAGTTTCGGGGGGGAGGGGGACTATGGCTACACCTTC	CASSFGGEGDYGYTF
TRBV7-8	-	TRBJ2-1	TGTGCCAGCAGCCTGACTAGGTTCTCTTACAATGAGCAGTTCTTC	CASSLTRFSYNEQFF